These T cell receptor beta chains were read from a single sample in a study of T-cell memory formation after mild COVID-19. TCRdb redid the calling of the 5' RACE reads with MiXCR, one entry per CDR3 protein. The table lists 150,000 to 200,000 distinct CDR3 sequences, roughly a fifth of them singletons. The sequenced sample was PBMCs or a T cell subset sorted from them (not recorded which). These receptors were collected from an adult woman who had mild COVID-19 (a few samples of this study predate the infection). Cell type and time point are not known. The CDR3 runs from the conserved cysteine through the conserved F or W. D genes are given only for firm matches. Size is stated for part of the rows, as once, few or many counts, or as a class when the clone is expanded.

V gene: TRBV12-3/TRBV12-4; J gene: TRBJ2-3; D gene: .; CDR3 length: 12; clone size: few; CDR3 DNA: TGTGCCAGCAGTTCCTCGACGGCCTCGCAGTATTTT; CDR3 protein: CASSSSTASQYF
V gene: TRBV9; J gene: TRBJ1-5; D gene: .; CDR3 length: 14; clone size: few; CDR3 DNA: TGTGCCAGCAGCGTAGACAGTAGCAATCAGCCCCAGCATTTT; CDR3 protein: CASSVDSSNQPQHF
V gene: TRBV9; J gene: TRBJ2-7; D gene: .; CDR3 length: 15; clone size: many; CDR3 DNA: TGTGCCAGCAGCGTAACCGGGGAAGGCTCCTACGAGCAGTACTTC; CDR3 protein: CASSVTGEGSYEQYF
V gene: TRBV6-6; J gene: TRBJ2-3; D gene: .; CDR3 length: 15; clone size: few; CDR3 DNA: TGTGCCAGCAGTTACTCTCAGGGTTGGACAGATACGCAGTATTTT; CDR3 protein: CASSYSQGWTDTQYF
V gene: TRBV5-1; J gene: TRBJ2-7; D gene: TRBD2; CDR3 length: 14; clone size: few; CDR3 DNA: TGCGCCAGCAGCGGGGGACTAGAAGTCTACGAGCAGTACTTC; CDR3 protein: CASSGGLEVYEQYF
V gene: TRBV6-2/TRBV6-3; J gene: TRBJ2-1; D gene: TRBD1; CDR3 length: 15; clone size: .; CDR3 DNA: TGTGCCAGCAGTGACTGGGACAGGGAGGCAGATGAGCAGTTCTTC; CDR3 protein: CASSDWDREADEQFF
V gene: TRBV12-3/TRBV12-4; J gene: TRBJ2-1; D gene: .; CDR3 length: 14; clone size: .; CDR3 DNA: TGTGCCAGCACCCTCAAACTGTGGGGGGCTGAGCAGTTCTTC; CDR3 protein: CASTLKLWGAEQFF
V gene: TRBV27; J gene: TRBJ1-1; D gene: .; CDR3 length: 13; clone size: many; CDR3 DNA: TGTGCCAGCAGTTTTGGGGGTAGCACTGAAGCTTTCTTT; CDR3 protein: CASSFGGSTEAFF
V gene: TRBV7-9; J gene: TRBJ2-1; D gene: .; CDR3 length: 14; clone size: .; CDR3 DNA: TGTGCCAGCAGCGATCCCCTCTGGGGCAATGAGCAGTTCTTC; CDR3 protein: CASSDPLWGNEQFF
V gene: TRBV6-2/TRBV6-3; J gene: TRBJ1-1; D gene: .; CDR3 length: 13; clone size: few; CDR3 DNA: TGTGCCAGCAGTTTCCGGGACAACACTGAAGCTTTCTTT; CDR3 protein: CASSFRDNTEAFF
V gene: TRBV7-2; J gene: TRBJ2-3; D gene: .; CDR3 length: 13; clone size: few; CDR3 DNA: TGTGCCAGCAACCCACCAACCACAGATACGCAGTATTTT; CDR3 protein: CASNPPTTDTQYF
V gene: TRBV25-1; J gene: TRBJ2-3; D gene: .; CDR3 length: 17; clone size: many; CDR3 DNA: TGTGCCAGCAGCTCATACCGGGACATGCAGGCCGGAGATACGCAGTATTTT; CDR3 protein: CASSSYRDMQAGDTQYF
V gene: TRBV5-1; J gene: TRBJ2-2; D gene: .; CDR3 length: 13; clone size: few; CDR3 DNA: TGCGCCAGCAGCTTGGTGGGGTCCGGGGAGCTGTTTTTT; CDR3 protein: CASSLVGSGELFF
V gene: TRBV6-6; J gene: TRBJ1-1; D gene: .; CDR3 length: 15; clone size: .; CDR3 DNA: TGTGCCAGCAGTTACCCCGGGACACAAAACACTGAAGCTTTCTTT; CDR3 protein: CASSYPGTQNTEAFF
V gene: TRBV29-1; J gene: TRBJ1-1; D gene: TRBD1; CDR3 length: 14; clone size: .; CDR3 DNA: TGCAGCCCCCAGGACAGGCTCTTGAACACTGAAGCTTTCTTT; CDR3 protein: CSPQDRLLNTEAFF
V gene: TRBV7-8; J gene: TRBJ1-5; D gene: .; CDR3 length: 15; clone size: few; CDR3 DNA: TGTGCCAGCAGCTCCTCGGTAGAAGGAAATCAGCCCCAGCATTTT; CDR3 protein: CASSSSVEGNQPQHF
V gene: TRBV7-3; J gene: TRBJ2-1; D gene: TRBD2; CDR3 length: 16; clone size: few; CDR3 DNA: TGTGCCAGCAGCCCCTGGACTAGCGGGAGCCTCCATGAGCAGTTCTTC; CDR3 protein: CASSPWTSGSLHEQFF
V gene: TRBV4-3; J gene: TRBJ2-5; D gene: .; CDR3 length: 15; clone size: .; CDR3 DNA: TGCGCCAGCAGCCACGGTTTGTCACTACAAGAGACCCAGTACTTC; CDR3 protein: CASSHGLSLQETQYF
V gene: TRBV12-3/TRBV12-4; J gene: TRBJ2-2; D gene: .; CDR3 length: 13; clone size: .; CDR3 DNA: TGTGCCAGCAGTTCCGACTCGGACGGGGAGCTGTTTTTT; CDR3 protein: CASSSDSDGELFF
V gene: TRBV20-1; J gene: TRBJ2-3; D gene: .; CDR3 length: 13; clone size: few; CDR3 DNA: TGCAGTGCTAGAACCTGGGCCATAAATACGCAGTATTTT; CDR3 protein: CSARTWAINTQYF
V gene: TRBV20-1; J gene: TRBJ1-1; D gene: .; CDR3 length: 13; clone size: few; CDR3 DNA: TGCAGTGCTAGAGATCCAGCCTACCGGGAAGCTTTCTTT; CDR3 protein: CSARDPAYREAFF
V gene: TRBV4-3; J gene: TRBJ1-1; D gene: .; CDR3 length: 17; clone size: few; CDR3 DNA: TGCGCCAGCAGCCAAGATATCGTTAGATACTTGAACACTGAAGCTTTCTTT; CDR3 protein: CASSQDIVRYLNTEAFF
V gene: TRBV6-5; J gene: TRBJ2-7; D gene: .; CDR3 length: 15; clone size: .; CDR3 DNA: TGTGCCAGCAGTTACTCGAGTAAGGTGTCCTACGAGCAGTACTTC; CDR3 protein: CASSYSSKVSYEQYF
V gene: TRBV7-8; J gene: TRBJ2-5; D gene: .; CDR3 length: 11; clone size: .; CDR3 DNA: TGTGCCAGCACGCTCCAAGAGACCCAGTACTTC; CDR3 protein: CASTLQETQYF
V gene: TRBV28; J gene: TRBJ1-4; D gene: .; CDR3 length: 15; clone size: .; CDR3 DNA: TGTGCCAGCAGATCAACGACAGTTGCTTTTGAAAAACTGTTTTTT; CDR3 protein: CASRSTTVAFEKLFF
V gene: TRBV12-3/TRBV12-4; J gene: TRBJ2-7; D gene: TRBD1; CDR3 length: 14; clone size: .; CDR3 DNA: TGTGCCAGCAGTTACGGGACAGGGGGTAACGAGCAGTACTTC; CDR3 protein: CASSYGTGGNEQYF
V gene: TRBV25-1; J gene: TRBJ2-7; D gene: .; CDR3 length: 11; clone size: .; CDR3 DNA: TGTGCCAGCAGTTGGGGGCACGAGCAGTACTTC; CDR3 protein: CASSWGHEQYF
V gene: TRBV7-9; J gene: TRBJ2-1; D gene: .; CDR3 length: 14; clone size: .; CDR3 DNA: TGTGCCAGCAGCTCACGGGTGGGGGCGAGTGAGCAGTTCTTC; CDR3 protein: CASSSRVGASEQFF
V gene: TRBV14; J gene: TRBJ2-7; D gene: .; CDR3 length: 13; clone size: few; CDR3 DNA: TGTGCCAGCAGCTTAGGGACCGGGCTGGAGCAGTACTTC; CDR3 protein: CASSLGTGLEQYF
V gene: TRBV11-3; J gene: TRBJ2-7; D gene: .; CDR3 length: 15; clone size: .; CDR3 DNA: TGTGCCAGCAGCGACAACGCAGGGGTTTATCACGAGCAGTACTTC; CDR3 protein: CASSDNAGVYHEQYF
V gene: TRBV19; J gene: TRBJ1-1; D gene: .; CDR3 length: 14; clone size: once; CDR3 DNA: TGTGCCAGTAGCCAGGGTATATTGAACACTGAAGCTTTCTTT; CDR3 protein: CASSQGILNTEAFF
V gene: TRBV10-3; J gene: TRBJ1-5; D gene: TRBD1; CDR3 length: 15; clone size: .; CDR3 DNA: TGTGCCATCAGAGAACAGGGGTATGGCAATCAGCCCCAGCATTTT; CDR3 protein: CAIREQGYGNQPQHF
V gene: TRBV7-8; J gene: TRBJ2-1; D gene: TRBD2; CDR3 length: 15; clone size: .; CDR3 DNA: TGTGCCAGCAGCCCTACCGGGCGGGGGAGCAATGAGCAGTTCTTC; CDR3 protein: CASSPTGRGSNEQFF
V gene: TRBV7-9; J gene: TRBJ2-1; D gene: .; CDR3 length: 13; clone size: many; CDR3 DNA: TGTGCCAGCCGGAGGGGTGCCTACAATGAGCAGTTCTTC; CDR3 protein: CASRRGAYNEQFF
V gene: TRBV24-1; J gene: TRBJ2-2; D gene: .; CDR3 length: 14; clone size: .; CDR3 DNA: TGTGCCACCAGTGATTTGCGGGACACCGGGGAGCTGTTTTTT; CDR3 protein: CATSDLRDTGELFF
V gene: TRBV6-7; J gene: TRBJ2-4; D gene: .; CDR3 length: 13; clone size: few; CDR3 DNA: TGTGCCAGCAGTTACTCGAGGGAAAACATTCAGTACTTC; CDR3 protein: CASSYSRENIQYF
V gene: TRBV20-1; J gene: TRBJ2-1; D gene: .; CDR3 length: 14; clone size: .; CDR3 DNA: TGCAGTGCTCCAGGTAGCGCCACCTACAATGAGCAGTTCTTC; CDR3 protein: CSAPGSATYNEQFF
V gene: TRBV19; J gene: TRBJ1-1; D gene: .; CDR3 length: 13; clone size: .; CDR3 DNA: TGTGCCAGTAGTATTGGGTGGGGCACTGAAGCTTTCTTT; CDR3 protein: CASSIGWGTEAFF
V gene: TRBV21-1; J gene: TRBJ2-2; D gene: .; CDR3 length: 16; clone size: .; CDR3 DNA: TGTGCCAGCAGCAAAGCCGGAAGACCGAACACCGGGGAGCTGTTTTTT; CDR3 protein: CASSKAGRPNTGELFF
V gene: TRBV6-5; J gene: TRBJ2-7; D gene: .; CDR3 length: 16; clone size: .; CDR3 DNA: TGTGCCAGCAGTTACAGGCCGGGGGCCCTCTCCTACGAGCAGTACTTC; CDR3 protein: CASSYRPGALSYEQYF
V gene: TRBV5-1; J gene: TRBJ2-5; D gene: TRBD1; CDR3 length: 15; clone size: .; CDR3 DNA: TGCGCCAGCAGCCAAAGGGACAGGGACCAAGAGACCCAGTACTTC; CDR3 protein: CASSQRDRDQETQYF
V gene: TRBV29-1; J gene: TRBJ2-1; D gene: .; CDR3 length: 12; clone size: .; CDR3 DNA: TGCAGCGTTTGGGCTCCTAAGGGTGAGCAGTTCTTC; CDR3 protein: CSVWAPKGEQFF
V gene: TRBV11-1; J gene: TRBJ1-4; D gene: .; CDR3 length: 12; clone size: .; CDR3 DNA: TGTGCCAGCAGCTCTTGGGACGAAAAACTGTTTTTT; CDR3 protein: CASSSWDEKLFF
V gene: TRBV19; J gene: TRBJ1-5; D gene: .; CDR3 length: 13; clone size: few; CDR3 DNA: TGTGCCAGTAGTATCGGACATTATCAGCCCCAGCATTTT; CDR3 protein: CASSIGHYQPQHF
V gene: TRBV7-7; J gene: TRBJ2-1; D gene: .; CDR3 length: 13; clone size: .; CDR3 DNA: TGTGCTAGCAGCTTAGGCATCTACAATGAGCAGTTCTTC; CDR3 protein: CASSLGIYNEQFF
V gene: TRBV29-1; J gene: TRBJ2-7; D gene: .; CDR3 length: 12; clone size: .; CDR3 DNA: TGCAGCGTTGAGTCCGGGACCTACGAGCAGTACTTC; CDR3 protein: CSVESGTYEQYF